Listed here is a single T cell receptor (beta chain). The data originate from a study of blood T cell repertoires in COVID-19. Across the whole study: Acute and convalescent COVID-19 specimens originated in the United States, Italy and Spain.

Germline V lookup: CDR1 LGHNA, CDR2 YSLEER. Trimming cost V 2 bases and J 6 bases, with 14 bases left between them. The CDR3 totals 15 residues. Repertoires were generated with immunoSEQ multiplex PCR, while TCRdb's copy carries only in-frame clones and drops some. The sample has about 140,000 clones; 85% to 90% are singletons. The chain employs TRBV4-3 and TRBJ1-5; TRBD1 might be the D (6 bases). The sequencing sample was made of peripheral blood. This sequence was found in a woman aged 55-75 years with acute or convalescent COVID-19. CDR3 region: CASSQHHRDGQPQHF. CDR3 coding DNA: TGCGCCAGCAGCCAACATCACAGGGACGGTCAGCCCCAGCATTTT.